The sequence of this T cell receptor beta chain was determined in a study of T cells in Graves' hyperthyroidism and ophthalmopathy. With regard to this clonotype: Its antigen is unknown.

Germline values: CDR1 ENHRY, CDR2 SYGVKD. The CDR3 contains 16 residues. Trimming cost V 2 bases and J 5 bases; bases outside gene matches: 10. There were TCR beta CDR3 regions amplified from RNA transcripts. First-round RT-PCR targeting the TCR CDR3 was performed with the HTBI primer set. A single record per CDR3 protein comes from TCRdb applying MiXCR to the multiplex PCR reads. The table lists about 640,000 distinct CDR3 sequences, less than 25% of them singletons. Each ophthalmopathy patient scored at least 3 on the Clinical Activity Score and at least 4 on NOSPECS grade, with duration under 3 months. Uncontrolled infection, other autoimmune disease, pregnancy and lactation each barred patients from inclusion. Overall study findings and caveats: Most clonotypes that expanded in the thyroid above 0.001 also showed up in blood.

Source material: blood. The source of this sequence is a man aged 30 to 45 with Graves' ophthalmopathy. The chain employs TRBV10-3 and TRBJ2-5; 8 bases match TRBD2. In nucleotides, the CDR3 is TGTGCCATCAGTGAGGAGGGGCGGGAGGTGGTGGAGACCCAGTACTTC. This encodes CAISEEGREVVETQYF.